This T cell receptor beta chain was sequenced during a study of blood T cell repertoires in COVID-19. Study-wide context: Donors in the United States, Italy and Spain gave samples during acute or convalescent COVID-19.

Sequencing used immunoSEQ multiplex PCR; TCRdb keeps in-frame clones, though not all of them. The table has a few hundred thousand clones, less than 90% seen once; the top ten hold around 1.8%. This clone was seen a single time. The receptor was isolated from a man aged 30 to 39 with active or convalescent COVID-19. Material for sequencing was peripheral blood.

CDR3 nucleotide sequence: TGTGCCAGCAGCTTAGCACAACAAGAGACCCAGTACTTC. It is translated as CASSLAQQETQYF. The chain employs TRBV7-8 and TRBJ2-5; D not certain. This CDR3 is 13 amino acids long. CDR1 is SGHVS, CDR2 FQNEAQ, per germline. The germline V and J ends were trimmed by 0 bases and 2 bases, with 4 bases remaining between them.